This entry describes one TCR beta chain. The antigen is unknown. This specimen comes from a study of T cell repertoires and HLA-DP antigens. Study overall: In vitro CD4+ alloreactivity was against HeLa-presented HLA-DP. Two male donors and one female donor spanned ages 18-to-29 through 60-to-69.

Germline CDR1 reads SGHTA; CDR2 reads FQGNSA. V lost 2 bases and J 6 bases, leaving 8 bases between the germline ends. This CDR3 contains 13 residues. Primers targeted 54 TRBV and 13 TRBJ segments. Some clones are missing from TCRdb's copy, which holds only in-frame ones; the method was immunoSEQ multiplex PCR. The table shows over 100,000 clones, with about 92% occurring only once. J is TRBJ2-1 and V is TRBV7-2, with D possibly TRBD1 on 6 matching bases. Sequenced sample: CD4+ T cells from PBMCs. The receptor was isolated from a woman aged 18 to 35 in good health and CMV-seronegative. CDR3 sequence (DNA): TGTGCCAGCAGCTTAACAGGGACCAATGAGCAGTTCTTC. It translates to CASSLTGTNEQFF.